The 17 T cell receptor beta chains below all came from one sample that was sequenced in a study of control samples from healthy donors and cancer patients. Method: immunoSEQ multiplex PCR; TCRdb's copy keeps in-frame clones and lacks some. In the table there are tens of thousands of clones, 87% of which are singletons. The specimen was PBMCs. The receptor source for this set is a woman in her forties or fifties with head and neck cancer.

This chain links TRBV3-1 (or the pseudogene TRBV3-2) with TRBJ2-4, with D possibly matching TRBD2 (6 bases). Germline CDR1 LGHDT, CDR2 YNNKEL (reference sequence). V lost 1 base, J lost 7 bases, and 11 bases lay in between. The CDR3 contains 14 residues. The CDR3 here is CASSQGAGRNIQYF. The DNA of the CDR3 is TGTGCCAGCAGCCAAGGGGCAGGGAGGAACATTCAGTACTTC.

This clone showed up just a few times. This sequence joins TRBV19 and TRBJ1-1; D may be TRBD1 (5 bases). CDR3 length equals 16 residues. Germline CDR1 LNHDA, CDR2 SQIVND (reference sequence). Trimming left V 4 bases short and J 0 bases short, with 15 bases between. This CDR3 reads CASSNTYRGLNTEAFF. The CDR3 coding sequence is TGTGCCAGTAGTAACACCTACCGGGGACTGAACACTGAAGCTTTCTTT.

The rearrangement links TRBV27 to TRBJ2-7; D remains unclear. Between the trimmed V and J ends, which lost 0 bases and 4 bases, there was a span of 13 bases. This CDR3 is built from 15 residues. The germline gives CDR1 MNHEY, CDR2 SMNVEV (reference sequence). Here the CDR3 reads CASSLSFSFLYEQYF. The CDR3, as DNA: TGTGCCAGCAGTTTATCGTTCTCCTTTTTATACGAGCAGTACTTC.

This chain links TRBV5-1 with TRBJ2-3, with D tentatively TRBD2 (5 bases). CDR1 and CDR2 from the germline V gene are SGHRS and YFSETQ. The CDR3 has 14 amino acids. Between the trimmed V and J ends, which lost 7 bases and 3 bases, there was a span of 15 bases. The DNA of the CDR3 is TGCGCCAGCGCCAGATGGGAGAGAACAGATACGCAGTATTTT. It yields the protein CASARWERTDTQYF.

V is TRBV7-2 and J is TRBJ2-1; D unresolved. V was trimmed by 8 bases and J by 2 bases, leaving 7 bases between them. The CDR3 runs 12 residues. Germline loops: CDR1 SGHTA, CDR2 FQGNSA. The CDR3 loop is CASGPPYNEQFF. The DNA for the CDR3 is TGTGCCAGCGGGCCCCCCTACAATGAGCAGTTCTTC.

This CDR3 is CASSSKRRGSNYGYTF. CDR3 sequence (DNA): TGTGCCAGCAGCTCTAAACGCAGGGGTTCAAACTATGGCTACACCTTC. This sequence joins TRBV7-8 and TRBJ1-2, with D maybe TRBD1 (6 bases). The CDR3 runs to 16 residues. Looked up from germline, CDR1 is SGHVS and CDR2 is FQNEAQ. V lost 4 bases, J lost 2 bases, and 17 bases lay in between.

The chain links TRBV4-1 to TRBJ2-3; 8 positions match TRBD1. V shed 0 bases, J shed 2 bases, and the junction held 7 bases outside the gene matches. Per germline, CDR1 MGHRA and CDR2 YSYEKL. This CDR3 contains 17 residues. The CDR3 reads CASSQDPQGANTDTQYF. The CDR3 nucleotides are TGCGCCAGCAGCCAAGACCCCCAGGGGGCAAACACAGATACGCAGTATTTT.

The rearrangement links TRBV11-3 to TRBJ2-1; D is possibly TRBD2 (5 bases). Trimming pared 0 bases from V and 4 bases from J, leaving 10 bases between. Germline V CDR1 and CDR2: SGHNT, YENEEA. This CDR3 has 15 amino acids. As DNA, the CDR3 is TGTGCCAGCAGCTTAGATGGGAGAGAGTACAATGAGCAGTTCTTC. Encoded protein: CASSLDGREYNEQFF. Drawing the rest from reference TRBV11-3 and TRBJ2-1, the complete variable domain is EAGVVQSPRYKIIEKKQPVAFWCNPISGHNTLYWYLQNLGQGPELLIRYENEEAVDDSQLPKDRFSAERLKGVDSTLKIQPAELGDSAVYLCASSLDGREYNEQFFGPGTRLTVL.

The genes are TRBV15 and TRBJ1-5; D not resolved. The CDR3 covers 13 residues. The ends were cut back, 3 bases at V and 9 bases at J, with 12 bases in the middle. Germline-derived CDR1 and CDR2 are LNHNV and YYDKDF (reference sequence). CDR3 protein: CATSRDGLGPQHF. For the CDR3, the DNA is TGTGCCACCAGCAGGGACGGATTGGGGCCCCAGCATTTT.

The chain recombines TRBV7-9 with TRBJ2-3; D is uncertain. Trimming left V 5 bases short and J 1 base short, with 4 bases between. Germline-derived CDR1 and CDR2 are SEHNR and FQNEAQ (reference sequence). The CDR3 sequence is 12 residues long. CDR3: CASSLRTDTQYF. Here the CDR3 DNA reads TGTGCCAGCAGCCTTCGCACAGATACGCAGTATTTT.

The chain uses TRBV7-8 and TRBJ2-4; 7 nucleotides agree with TRBD1. Germline trimming cut 0 bases from V and 4 bases from J; bases unmatched to any gene: 6. This CDR3 has 16 amino acids. The germline gives CDR1 SGHVS, CDR2 FQNEAQ. This chain's CDR3 is CASSLAWAGGKNIQYF. DNA for the CDR3: TGTGCCAGCAGCTTAGCTTGGGCAGGGGGAAAAAACATTCAGTACTTC.

The rearrangement links TRBV5-4 to TRBJ2-1; a possible D gene is TRBD1 (6 bases). Deletions cut 5 bases from V and 2 bases from J, with 11 bases between. CDR1 is SGHNT, CDR2 YYREEE, per germline (reference sequence). This CDR3 spans 14 amino acids. The CDR3, as DNA: TGTGCCAGCAGAACAGGGTCTACCTACAATGAGCAGTTCTTC. Its protein product is CASRTGSTYNEQFF.

The V and J genes are TRBV7-2 and TRBJ1-1, with D maybe TRBD1 (5 bases). Looked up from germline, CDR1 is SGHTA and CDR2 is FQGNSA. CDR3 length equals 16 residues. V was trimmed by 0 bases and J by 1 base, leaving 12 bases between them. DNA of the CDR3: TGTGCCAGCAGCTTAGCCCCCACAGGTGCGAACACTGAAGCTTTCTTT. Translating it yields CASSLAPTGANTEAFF.

This rearrangement joins TRBV6-2 or TRBV6-3 to TRBJ1-5, with D uncertain. From germline, CDR1 is MNHEY and CDR2 SVGEGT. V was cut by 0 bases and J by 9 bases, with 9 bases left in between. This CDR3 spans 13 amino acids. This CDR3 reads CASSYSEVGPQHF. The CDR3 bases are TGTGCCAGCAGTTACTCGGAGGTGGGGCCCCAGCATTTT.

This clone was detected only a few times. The chain has TRBV6-6 and TRBJ2-3; maybe TRBD2 (5 bases). V lost 4 bases to trimming and J lost 12 bases, with 11 bases between them. The germline V gene encodes CDR1 MNHNY and CDR2 SVGAGI (reference sequence). This CDR3 has 11 residues. The CDR3 nucleotides read TGTGCCAGCAGTTTAGCAGGACTCCAGTATTTT. Its protein is CASSLAGLQYF.

The V gene is TRBV30, the J gene TRBJ2-5; D call uncertain. V was shortened by 2 bases and J by 3 bases, with 10 bases between the two germline ends. This CDR3 comprises 13 residues. Germline V gene data show CDR1 as GTSNPN and CDR2 as SVGIG (reference sequence). The CDR3: CAWSSFWKETQYF. The CDR3 bases are TGTGCCTGGAGTTCCTTTTGGAAAGAGACCCAGTACTTC.

The chain couples TRBV5-1 to TRBJ2-3; the match to TRBD1 covers 7 bases. CDR1 and CDR2 from the germline V gene are SGHRS and YFSETQ. V gave up 4 bases and J gave up 4 bases; unmatched junction bases: 18. The CDR3 spans 18 residues. Here the CDR3 reads CASSLGFRTGKNADTQYF. CDR3 in DNA: TGCGCCAGCAGCCTTGGCTTCCGGACAGGCAAGAACGCAGATACGCAGTATTTT.